One and the same sample provided the 20 T cell receptor beta chains below, sequenced in a study of early T cells in non-severe SARS-CoV-2 infection. TCRdb reprocessed the 5' RACE reads via MiXCR and lists one record per CDR3 protein. The sample includes over 95,000 distinct CDR3 sequences, approximately 17% of them seen just once. Sequencing was carried out using whole blood. Every receptor here comes from an adult who was a healthcare worker with PCR-confirmed SARS-CoV-2 infection or an uninfected control (not recorded which).

This clonotype was found many times. V is TRBV7-6 and J is TRBJ2-1; D is perhaps TRBD1 (6 bases). The CDR3 consists of 16 residues. V shed 3 bases and J shed 1 base, with 13 bases lying between them. Germline CDR1 reads SGHVS; CDR2 reads FNYEAQ. The CDR3: CASSFRGTNSYNEQFF. CDR3 nucleotide sequence: TGTGCCAGCAGCTTCAGGGGAACTAATTCCTACAATGAGCAGTTCTTC.

In its sample, this clonotype was seen many times. The chain uses TRBV29-1 and TRBJ2-3; 13 bases match TRBD2. In germline, CDR1 is SQVTM, CDR2 ANQGSEA. J lost 4 bases, V lost 7 bases, and 2 bases had no gene match. The CDR3 runs to 13 residues. CDR3: CSAGTSGADTQYF. The CDR3 DNA sequence: TGCAGCGCAGGGACTAGCGGGGCAGATACGCAGTATTTT.

There are a few counts of this clonotype. The V and J genes are TRBV5-1 and TRBJ1-4, with a possible D match to TRBD1 (6 bases). V lost 0 bases and J lost 6, with 9 bases in between. This CDR3 contains 14 residues. Germline V gene lookup returns CDR1 SGHRS and CDR2 YFSETQ. The CDR3 sequence is CASSLDSGDEKLFF. As DNA, the CDR3 is TGCGCCAGCAGCTTGGATTCAGGGGATGAAAAACTGTTTTTT.

The chain couples TRBV9 to TRBJ2-2, with 7 bases lining up with TRBD1. Germline V gives CDR1 SGDLS, CDR2 YYNGEE. V dropped 4 bases and J dropped 1; count of bases not matched to a gene: 7. The CDR3 spans 16 residues. This chain's CDR3 is CASSPPGTVNTGELFF. The CDR3 DNA reads TGTGCCAGCAGCCCACCCGGGACAGTGAACACCGGGGAGCTGTTTTTT.

This clonotype was observed a few times. V is TRBV7-2 and J is TRBJ2-7; 8 bases are shared with TRBD2. With V trimmed by 3 bases and J by 3 bases, 4 bases remained unmatched. The germline V gene has CDR1 SGHTA and CDR2 FQGNSA. This CDR3 has 14 amino acids. Written as DNA, the CDR3 is TGTGCCAGCAGCTTTAGCGGGAATAGCTACGAGCAGTACTTC. Translation: CASSFSGNSYEQYF.

This clonotype came up a few times. The chain combines TRBV27 with TRBJ2-7; D could derive from TRBD1 or TRBD2 (5 bases each). The CDR3 sequence is 13 residues long. Trimming cost V 6 bases and J 2 bases, with 11 bases left between them. Germline V gene lookup returns CDR1 MNHEY and CDR2 SMNVEV (reference sequence). The CDR3 DNA follows: TGTGCCAGCAGCATTTTGGGGGCCTACGAGCAGTACTTC. Its protein is CASSILGAYEQYF.

The CDR3 nucleotides read TGTGCCAGCACCAGAGAGGGTACCTACGAGCAGTACTTC. Translated: CASTREGTYEQYF. V is TRBV6-5 and J is TRBJ2-7, with D possibly TRBD2 on 5 matching bases. The CDR3 has 13 amino acids. Germline CDR1 and CDR2: MNHEY and SVGAGI. V was shortened by 7 bases and J by 2 bases, with 12 bases between the two germline ends.

The chain has TRBV15 and TRBJ2-7; 9 bases are shared with TRBD1. The CDR3 consists of 13 residues. V dropped 8 bases and J dropped 3; count of bases not matched to a gene: 5. Germline CDR1 is LNHNV and CDR2 is YYDKDF (reference sequence). In nucleotides, the CDR3 is TGTGCCACCCGGACAGGGGAGGGCTACGAGCAGTACTTC. It yields the protein CATRTGEGYEQYF.

The chain couples TRBV15 to TRBJ2-3; 7 nucleotides align to TRBD2. The ends lost 2 bases at V and 2 bases at J; junction bases unmatched: 13. The V gene's germline CDR1 is LNHNV and CDR2 YYDKDF (reference sequence). The length of the CDR3 is 18 residues. The CDR3 DNA reads as TGTGCCACCAGCAGAAACCTTTTGTTGGCGGGGGACACAGATACGCAGTATTTT. Translating it yields CATSRNLLLAGDTDTQYF.

The V gene is TRBV11-3, the J gene TRBJ2-1, with TRBD1 as a possible D gene (6 bases). The CDR3 runs to 13 residues. V was trimmed by 4 bases and J by 7 bases, leaving 11 bases between them. The V gene's germline CDR1 is SGHNT and CDR2 YENEEA. CDR3 in amino acids: CASSYGQGNEQFF. The CDR3 nucleotides read TGTGCCAGCAGCTACGGTCAGGGGAATGAGCAGTTCTTC.

The chain recombines TRBV28 with TRBJ2-1; D may be TRBD1 or TRBD2 (7 bases each). Germline loops: CDR1 MDHEN, CDR2 SYDVKM. Trimming shortened V by 5 bases and J by 8 bases, and 13 bases separated the two germline ends. The CDR3 is 13 amino acids. Here the CDR3 reads CASSLRGGDEQFF. The CDR3 DNA is TGTGCCAGCAGTCTCAGGGGGGGCGATGAGCAGTTCTTC.

The chain joins TRBV7-2 to TRBJ2-5, with D perhaps TRBD2 (6 bases). In germline, CDR1 is SGHTA, CDR2 FQGNSA. The CDR3 sequence is 14 residues long. V was clipped by 5 bases and J by 5 bases, with 15 bases between them. The DNA for the CDR3 is TGTGCCAGCAGCCCGAGAAGCGGGCCGGAGACCCAGTACTTC. It encodes CASSPRSGPETQYF.

On this clonotype itself: One junction end disagrees with the germline gene, perhaps due to a read error. The chain combines TRBV29-1 with TRBJ1-1; D not certain. The CDR3 covers 13 residues. Germline CDR1 SQVTM, CDR2 ANQGSEA. Written as DNA, the CDR3 is TGCAGCGTTAAAGATCCGGTGAACACTGAAGCTTTCTTT. Its protein is CSVKDPVNTEAFF.

This clonotype showed up just a few times. The chain recombines TRBV6-1 with TRBJ2-7; 7 nucleotides agree with TRBD1. This CDR3 contains 13 residues. Germline V gene data show CDR1 as MNHNS and CDR2 as SASEGT. The V segment lost 4 bases and the J segment 3 bases; nucleotides outside the gene matches: 3. CDR3 sequence reads: CASSVQGVYEQYF. The CDR3 coding sequence is TGTGCCAGCAGTGTTCAGGGGGTCTACGAGCAGTACTTC.

V gene TRBV28 combines with J gene TRBJ1-5, with D possibly being TRBD1 (6 bases). The CDR3 extends over 14 amino acids. Germline V gene data show CDR1 as MDHEN and CDR2 as SYDVKM. The germline V and J ends were trimmed by 11 bases and 0 bases, with 14 bases remaining between them. This CDR3 reads CAGGRGFSNQPQHF. Written as DNA, the CDR3 is TGTGCCGGGGGGCGCGGATTTAGCAATCAGCCCCAGCATTTT.

The V gene is TRBV12-3 or TRBV12-4, the J gene TRBJ2-3, with D perhaps TRBD2 (7 bases). The CDR3 runs to 15 residues. Trimming cost V 2 bases and J 4 bases, with 13 bases left between them. CDR3 coding DNA: TGTGCCAGCAGTTTATGGGGGGGCGCCCCAGATACGCAGTATTTT. Translation gives CASSLWGGAPDTQYF.

CDR3 DNA: TGTGCCAGCAGTCCCGGGGGAGTAGATACGCAGTATTTT. This gives the protein CASSPGGVDTQYF. The chain joins TRBV12-3 or TRBV12-4 to TRBJ2-3; weak D call: TRBD2 (6 bases). V lost 5 bases to trimming and J lost 5 bases, with 11 bases between them. The length of the CDR3 is 13 residues.

This clonotype turned up a few times. V gene TRBV5-4 combines with J gene TRBJ1-4, with no clear D. The CDR3 is 16 residues long. The germline V gene has CDR1 SGHNT and CDR2 YYREEE (reference sequence). Trimming cost V 5 bases and J 3 bases, with 17 bases left between them. The CDR3 DNA reads TGTGCCAGCAGACCCGGACGCCCCGGGGCTAATGAAAAACTGTTTTTT. Amino acids: CASRPGRPGANEKLFF.

This clonotype was seen ten or more times. The V call is TRBV6-6, the J call TRBJ1-1; D call uncertain. The V end lost 0 bases, the J end lost 3 bases, and 5 bases lay between the germline ends. The CDR3 runs to 13 residues. Germline lookup yields CDR1 MNHNY and CDR2 SVGAGI (reference sequence). The CDR3 reads CASSYSVDTEAFF. For the CDR3, the DNA is TGTGCCAGCAGTTACTCGGTGGACACTGAAGCTTTCTTT.

This clonotype was counted only a few times. V gene TRBV29-1 combines with J gene TRBJ2-5, with D uncertain. CDR1 SQVTM and CDR2 ANQGSEA come from the germline V gene. The V and J ends lost 1 base and 5 bases respectively, with 11 bases between them. This CDR3 is 13 amino acids long. The CDR3 protein is CSVEADPRETQYF. In DNA form, the CDR3 reads TGCAGCGTTGAAGCGGACCCTCGGGAGACCCAGTACTTC.